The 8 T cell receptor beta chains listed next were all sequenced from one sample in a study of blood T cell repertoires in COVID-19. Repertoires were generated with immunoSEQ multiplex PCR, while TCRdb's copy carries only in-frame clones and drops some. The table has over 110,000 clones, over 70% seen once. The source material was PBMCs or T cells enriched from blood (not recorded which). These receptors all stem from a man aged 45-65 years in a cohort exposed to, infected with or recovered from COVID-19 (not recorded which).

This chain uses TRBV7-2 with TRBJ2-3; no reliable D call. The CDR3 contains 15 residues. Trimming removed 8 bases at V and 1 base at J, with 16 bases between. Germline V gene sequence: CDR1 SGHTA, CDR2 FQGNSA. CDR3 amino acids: CASELVFTGTDTQYF. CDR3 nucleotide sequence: TGTGCCAGCGAGCTTGTCTTCACCGGCACAGATACGCAGTATTTT.

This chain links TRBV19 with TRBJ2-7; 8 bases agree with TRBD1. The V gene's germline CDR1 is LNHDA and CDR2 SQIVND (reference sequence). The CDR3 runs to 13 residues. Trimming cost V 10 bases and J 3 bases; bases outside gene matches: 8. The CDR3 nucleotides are TGTGCCACCGCAGCCGGGACAGGCTACGAGCAGTACTTC. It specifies CATAAGTGYEQYF. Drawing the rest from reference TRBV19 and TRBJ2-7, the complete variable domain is DGGITQSPKYLFRKEGQNVTLSCEQNLNHDAMYWYRQDPGQGLRLIYYSQIVNDFQKGDIAEGYSVSREKKESFPLTVTSAQKNPTAFYLCATAAGTGYEQYFGPGTRLTVT.

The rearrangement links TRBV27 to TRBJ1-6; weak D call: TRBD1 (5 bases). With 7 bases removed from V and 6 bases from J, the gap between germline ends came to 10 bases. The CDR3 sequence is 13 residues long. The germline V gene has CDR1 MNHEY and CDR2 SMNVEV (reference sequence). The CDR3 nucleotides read TGTGCCAGCAAAGGAGGGGTTAATTCACCCCTCCACTTT. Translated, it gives CASKGGVNSPLHF.

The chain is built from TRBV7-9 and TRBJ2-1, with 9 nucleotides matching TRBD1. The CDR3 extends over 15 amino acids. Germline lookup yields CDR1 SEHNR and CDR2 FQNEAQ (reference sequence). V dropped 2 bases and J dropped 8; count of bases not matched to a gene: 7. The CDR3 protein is CASSLLETGGYEQFF. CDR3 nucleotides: TGTGCCAGCAGCTTACTTGAGACAGGGGGATATGAGCAGTTCTTC.

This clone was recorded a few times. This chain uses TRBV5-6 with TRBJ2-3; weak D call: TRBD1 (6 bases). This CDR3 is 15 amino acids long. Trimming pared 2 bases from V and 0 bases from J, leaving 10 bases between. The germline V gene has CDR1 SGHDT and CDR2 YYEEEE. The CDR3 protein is CASSFWGQSTDTQYF. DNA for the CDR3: TGTGCCAGCAGCTTTTGGGGGCAGAGCACAGATACGCAGTATTTT.

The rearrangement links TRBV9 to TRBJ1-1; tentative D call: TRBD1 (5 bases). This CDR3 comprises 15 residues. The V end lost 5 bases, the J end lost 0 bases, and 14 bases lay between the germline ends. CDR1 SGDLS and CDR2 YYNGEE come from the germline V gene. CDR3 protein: CASSPARGMNTEAFF. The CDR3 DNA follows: TGTGCCAGCAGTCCGGCCCGGGGGATGAACACTGAAGCTTTCTTT.

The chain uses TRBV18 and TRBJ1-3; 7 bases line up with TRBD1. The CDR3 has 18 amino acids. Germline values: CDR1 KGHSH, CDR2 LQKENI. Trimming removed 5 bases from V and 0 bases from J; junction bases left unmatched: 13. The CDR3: CASSSSGTALHSGNTIYF. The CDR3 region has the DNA TGTGCCAGCTCATCGTCCGGGACAGCTCTTCACTCTGGAAACACCATATATTTT. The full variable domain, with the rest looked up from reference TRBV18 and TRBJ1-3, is NAGVMQNPRHLVRRRGQEARLRCSPMKGHSHVYWYRQLPEEGLKFMVYLQKENIIDESGMPKERFSAEFPKEGPSILRIQQVVRGDSAAYFCASSSSGTALHSGNTIYFGEGSWLTVV.

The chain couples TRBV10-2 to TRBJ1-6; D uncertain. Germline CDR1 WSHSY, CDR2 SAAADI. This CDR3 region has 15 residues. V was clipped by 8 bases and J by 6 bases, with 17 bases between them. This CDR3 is CASQGVRLINSPLHF. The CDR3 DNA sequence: TGCGCCAGCCAAGGCGTGAGACTCATTAATTCACCCCTCCACTTT.